This T cell receptor (beta chain) is from a study of blood T cell repertoires in COVID-19. Method: immunoSEQ multiplex PCR; TCRdb's copy keeps in-frame clones and lacks some. This table holds around 360,000 clones, around 87% found once. Germline V lookup: CDR1 ENHRY, CDR2 SYGVKD. The CDR3 spans 16 residues. The V end was cut by 2 bases, the J end by 9 bases, with 20 bases between. This TCR was recovered from a man in his forties or fifties in a cohort exposed to, infected with or recovered from COVID-19 (not recorded which). The chain is built from TRBV10-3 and TRBJ2-1; a possible D gene is TRBD2 (6 bases). The sample comprised PBMCs or T cells enriched from blood (not recorded which). The CDR3 nucleotides read TGTGCCATCAGTGAGATTTCCTCCGGGCTAGCGAGTGAGCAGTTCTTC. Translating gives CAISEISSGLASEQFF.